This record concerns one T cell receptor (beta chain) sequence. This record comes from a study of CD8 T cells in Susac syndrome. In contrast to the negatively isolated CD8+ and CD4+ T cells, TEMRA cells were FACS-enriched. RNA totalling roughly 0.5 to 1 ug underwent reverse transcription with random hexamers. Via MiXCR, TCRdb re-called the immunoSEQ multiplex PCR reads, giving one row per CDR3 protein. This table has about 150,000 distinct CDR3 sequences, roughly 96% appearing once. This receptor was obtained from a human donor with multiple sclerosis. Sequencing was performed on CD8+ T cells from PBMCs.

CDR3 nucleotides: TGCAGTGCTAGAGACGGACTAGCGGGGGATGAGCAGTTCTTC. This encodes CSARDGLAGDEQFF. The genes are TRBV20-1 and TRBJ2-1; 13 bases line up with TRBD2. Trimming took 0 bases from V and 8 from J; bases not matched to a gene: 1. This CDR3 has 14 residues. From germline, CDR1 is DFQATT and CDR2 SNEGSKA (reference sequence).